Below are 15 T cell receptor beta chains sequenced from a single sample in a study of cytomegalovirus exposure and HLA in healthy donors. The PCR was carried out with 60 Vbeta primers and 13 Jbeta primers. Some clones are missing from TCRdb's copy, which holds only in-frame ones; the method was immunoSEQ multiplex PCR. This sample has some 190,000 clones, with 65% to 80% found just once. The sequenced material came from PBMCs. The receptors here all came from a man aged 25 to 40 in good health and CMV-seropositive.

The chain employs TRBV7-9 and TRBJ1-4, with D uncertain. This CDR3 spans 11 amino acids. Germline CDR1 and CDR2: SEHNR and FQNEAQ (reference sequence). Trimming removed 3 bases from V and 7 bases from J, with 3 bases in between. CDR3 in DNA: TGTGCCAGCAGCTTCGGTGAAAAACTGTTTTTT. Its translation: CASSFGEKLFF.

The V call is TRBV30, the J call TRBJ2-5, with 7 positions matching TRBD1. With V trimmed by 1 base and J by 5 bases, 4 bases remained unmatched. Germline CDR1 GTSNPN, CDR2 SVGIG (reference sequence). There are 13 residues in the CDR3. CDR3 bases: TGTGCCTGGAGTGGACAGGGCCGGGAGACCCAGTACTTC. Its protein product is CAWSGQGRETQYF.

For this clone: This sample also contains other DNA sequences that code for the same CDR3. This chain links TRBV10-3 with TRBJ2-2; 12 bases match TRBD1. J gave up 2 bases and V 6 bases, and 1 base lay outside the gene matches. CDR3 length equals 15 residues. CDR1 and CDR2 from the germline V gene are ENHRY and SYGVKD. This chain's CDR3 is CAIRGQGANTGELFF. As DNA, the CDR3 is TGTGCCATCAGGGGACAGGGGGCTAACACCGGGGAGCTGTTTTTT.

This chain connects TRBV4-1 to TRBJ1-5; 7 bases are shared with TRBD1. J lost 2 bases, V lost 4 bases, and 8 bases had no gene match. The CDR3 sequence is 16 residues long. In germline, CDR1 is MGHRA, CDR2 YSYEKL. This chain's CDR3 is CASSRDDRAGNQPQHF. The DNA for the CDR3 is TGCGCCAGCAGCCGCGATGACAGGGCTGGCAATCAGCCCCAGCATTTT.

The V call is TRBV19, the J call TRBJ2-2; tentatively, D is TRBD1 (6 bases). The CDR3 is made up of 14 amino acids. Germline loops: CDR1 LNHDA, CDR2 SQIVND (reference sequence). Between the trimmed V and J ends, which lost 7 bases and 6 bases, there was a span of 15 bases. In DNA, the CDR3 is TGTGCCAGTATACAGGACAGAGGGTCCGGGGAGCTGTTTTTT. Its protein is CASIQDRGSGELFF.

A few counts support this clone. This chain connects TRBV7-2 to TRBJ2-1, with D possibly being TRBD1 (6 bases). The CDR3 runs 17 residues. Germline V lookup: CDR1 SGHTA, CDR2 FQGNSA. The ends were cut back, 1 base at V and 2 bases at J, with 15 bases in the middle. CDR3 region: CASSLVGGAPTYNEQFF. Here the CDR3 DNA reads TGTGCCAGCAGCTTAGTTGGGGGCGCCCCAACCTACAATGAGCAGTTCTTC.

This clone appeared a single time. The chain combines TRBV5-1 with TRBJ2-7, with 11 bases lining up with TRBD1. The CDR3 extends over 15 amino acids. CDR1 SGHRS and CDR2 YFSETQ come from the germline V gene. V lost 0 bases and J lost 8; bases outside the gene matches: 7. The CDR3 DNA reads as TGCGCCAGCAGCTTGGCCGCGGACAGGGGGCGGCAGCAGTACTTC. Translation gives CASSLAADRGRQQYF.

The V call is TRBV7-2, the J call TRBJ2-7; the D gene is possibly TRBD1 (6 bases). This CDR3 is 12 amino acids long. Deletions cut 5 bases from V and 3 bases from J, with 8 bases between. Per germline, CDR1 SGHTA and CDR2 FQGNSA. This CDR3 is CASSRDNYEQYF. CDR3 DNA: TGTGCCAGCAGCAGGGACAACTACGAGCAGTACTTC.

Written as DNA, the CDR3 is TGTGCCAGCAGCTCGGGACAGGGGGCTGGAAACACCATATATTTT. The encoded protein is CASSSGQGAGNTIYF. This rearrangement joins TRBV7-2 to TRBJ1-3; TRBD1 matches 11 bases. CDR1 and CDR2 (germline): SGHTA, FQGNSA. CDR3 length: 15 residues. V dropped 4 bases and J dropped 2; count of bases not matched to a gene: 1.

The chain is built from TRBV29-1 and TRBJ2-3; the D call may be TRBD1 or TRBD2 (6 bases each). V was trimmed by 5 bases and J by 2 bases, leaving 11 bases between them. This CDR3 comprises 13 residues. CDR1 SQVTM and CDR2 ANQGSEA come from the germline V gene. Here the CDR3 DNA reads TGCAGCGTTAAAGGGGGGCTCACAGATACGCAGTATTTT. It translates to CSVKGGLTDTQYF.

This clone was counted a few times. This rearrangement joins TRBV19 to TRBJ1-5; D perhaps matches TRBD1 (5 bases). V dropped 5 bases and J dropped 6 bases, with 11 bases sitting between them. CDR1 and CDR2 from the germline V gene are LNHDA and SQIVND (reference sequence). This CDR3 has 13 amino acids. The CDR3 region is CASSPGSGQPQHF. The CDR3 coding sequence is TGTGCCAGTAGTCCAGGGTCGGGTCAGCCCCAGCATTTT.

This chain joins TRBV2 and TRBJ2-5, with 8 bases aligning to TRBD2. The germline V gene encodes CDR1 SNHLY and CDR2 FYNNEI. There are 14 residues in the CDR3. Unmatched junction bases numbered 5, after V lost 3 bases and J lost 5 bases. The CDR3 DNA reads TGTGCCAGCAGTGACCGGACTAGCTTGGAGACCCAGTACTTC. Its protein is CASSDRTSLETQYF.

The chain carries TRBV5-1 and TRBJ2-5; D might be TRBD2 (6 bases). V lost 2 bases and J lost 5, with 16 bases in between. Germline lookup yields CDR1 SGHRS and CDR2 YFSETQ. The CDR3 has 15 residues. CDR3 DNA: TGCGCCAGCAGCTTTAATAGCGGAAGGTTGGAGACCCAGTACTTC. Protein: CASSFNSGRLETQYF.

This chain connects TRBV2 to TRBJ1-5; 7 nucleotides agree with TRBD1. The V segment lost 4 bases and the J segment 6 bases; nucleotides outside the gene matches: 6. This CDR3 comprises 14 residues. Germline V gene sequence: CDR1 SNHLY, CDR2 FYNNEI. Here the CDR3 reads CASSATGVGQPQHF. For the CDR3, the DNA is TGTGCCAGCAGTGCAACAGGGGTTGGTCAGCCCCAGCATTTT.

This clone was detected a few times. The chain joins TRBV11-1 to TRBJ1-1; 8 bases are shared with TRBD1. With 7 bases clipped from V and 0 bases from J, the junction kept 4 bases outside the gene matches. The V gene's germline CDR1 is SGHAT and CDR2 FQDESV (reference sequence). The CDR3 runs 14 residues. Written as DNA, the CDR3 is TGTGCCAGCAACCGGGACAGGATGAACACTGAAGCTTTCTTT. Protein sequence: CASNRDRMNTEAFF. Together with reference TRBV11-1 and TRBJ1-1, the CDR3 gives the full variable domain: EAEVAQSPRYKITEKSQAVAFWCDPISGHATLYWYRQILGQGPELLVQFQDESVVDDSQLPKDRFSAERLKGVDSTLKIQPAELGDSAMYLCASNRDRMNTEAFFGQGTRLTVV.